The rows below give T cell receptor beta chains drawn from one sample of a study of blood T cell repertoires in COVID-19. Here immunoSEQ multiplex PCR was the method, and the copy in TCRdb shows in-frame clones only, minus some. The table shows 190,000 or so clones, with just under 85% occurring only once. What was sequenced was peripheral blood. These receptor sequences come from a man in his 60s with COVID-19, enrolled during active disease. The CDR3 runs from the conserved cysteine through the conserved F or W. A D gene is named only where the DNA matches it firmly. Clone size is shown for a subset of rows, as once, few, many or a class of expanded clone.

>TRBV7-2|-|TRBD1|TRBJ1-1
TGTGCCAGCAGCTTAGCGACAGGGATGAACACTGAAGCTTTCTTT
CASSLATGMNTEAFF
>TRBV2|-|-|TRBJ1-2
TGTGCCAGCAGTGAGTTCTCAGACTATGGCTACACCTTC
CASSEFSDYGYTF
>TRBV19|-|-|TRBJ2-1
TGTGCCAGTAGGGAGGGACCCCGGTGGGACAATGAGCAGTTCTTC
CASREGPRWDNEQFF
>TRBV6-1|-|-|TRBJ2-7
TGTGCCAGCAGTGATTGGCCAGGGATATTCGAGCAGTACTTC
CASSDWPGIFEQYF
>TRBV5-1|-|-|TRBJ2-5
TGCGCCAGCAGCGGAGGACAGGAGGGATACGGGACCCAGTACTTC
CASSGGQEGYGTQYF
>TRBV12-3/TRBV12-4|once|-|TRBJ2-1
TGTGCCAGCAGCCGGGGTGAGCAGTTCTTC
CASSRGEQFF
>TRBV5-8|-|-|TRBJ1-2
TGTGCCAGCAGCTTGGTTTATACAGGGAATTTATATGGCTACACCTTC
CASSLVYTGNLYGYTF
>TRBV5-6|-|-|TRBJ2-1
TGTGCCAGCAGCTTGGTAGGGGAAGTAACGGGTGAGCAGTTCTTC
CASSLVGEVTGEQFF
>TRBV12-3/TRBV12-4|-|-|TRBJ1-2
TGTGCCAGCAGTTTTGGCAGGGGAAATGGCTACACCTTC
CASSFGRGNGYTF
>TRBV14|-|TRBD1|TRBJ1-1
TGTGCCAGCAGCCAATGGACAGGGTCTGAAGCTTTCTTT
CASSQWTGSEAFF
>TRBV5-1|-|-|TRBJ1-1
TGCGCCAGCAGCGACGGGACTTGGATGAACACTGAAGCTTTCTTT
CASSDGTWMNTEAFF
>TRBV7-2|few|-|TRBJ2-7
TGTGCCAGCAGCTTATATGCCAGGGGCTCCTACGAGCAGTACTTC
CASSLYARGSYEQYF
>TRBV19|-|-|TRBJ1-5
TGTGCCAGTAGTATGGAGGGGTATCAGCCCCAGCATTTT
CASSMEGYQPQHF
>TRBV28|-|-|TRBJ2-3
TGTGCCAGCAGGGGGCGTTTCACAGATACGCAGTATTTT
CASRGRFTDTQYF
>TRBV6-1|-|-|TRBJ2-7
TGTGCCAGCAGTGAAAGAGCCTCATACGAGCAGTACTTC
CASSERASYEQYF
>TRBV6-5|-|TRBD1|TRBJ1-3
TGTGCCAGCACCCCGGACAGGGCTGGAAACACCATATATTTT
CASTPDRAGNTIYF
>TRBV3-1/TRBV3-2|-|TRBD2|TRBJ2-1
TGTGCCAGCAGCCCCGAAGCGGGAGTGTTTTACAATGAGCAGTTCTTC
CASSPEAGVFYNEQFF
>TRBV10-2|-|TRBD1|TRBJ1-2
TGCGCCAGCAGCTCCTCCGGGACAGGGGGCCGCGGCTACACCTTC
CASSSSGTGGRGYTF
>TRBV7-9|-|-|TRBJ1-5
TGTGCCAGCAGGCCCCTAAGCGACTCCTATAGCAATCAGCCCCAGCATTTT
CASRPLSDSYSNQPQHF
>TRBV5-1|-|TRBD2|TRBJ2-3
TGCGCCAGCAGCGCCGGACTAGCGGGAGGCGCAGATACGCAGTATTTT
CASSAGLAGGADTQYF
>TRBV6-6|-|TRBD1|TRBJ1-1
TGTGCCAGCAGTTTACAGGGGGGGCACACTGAAGCTTTCTTT
CASSLQGGHTEAFF
>TRBV7-2|-|TRBD2|TRBJ2-3
TGTGCCAGCAGCTTACTTTCGGGAGGGGTGAGGAATACGCAGTATTTT
CASSLLSGGVRNTQYF
>TRBV30|once|-|TRBJ2-2
TGTGCCTGGATGGAGGTTACCGGGGAGCTGTTTTTT
CAWMEVTGELFF
>TRBV3-1/TRBV3-2|-|-|TRBJ2-7
TGTGCCAGCAGCCCCGGGGTACCGGTCTCCTACGAGCAGTACTTC
CASSPGVPVSYEQYF
>TRBV10-3|-|-|TRBJ1-2
TGTGCCATCAGTGAGACAGGACCCGAACGTGGCTACACCTTC
CAISETGPERGYTF
>TRBV24-1|-|TRBD1|TRBJ1-5
TGTGCCACCAGCCATGGGGCCAGGGGGCTTAATCCTAGCAATCAGCCCCAGCATTTT
CATSHGARGLNPSNQPQHF
>TRBV7-8|-|TRBD2|TRBJ2-7
TGTGCCAGCAGCTTAGCGGGAGGGATGAACGAGCAGTACTTC
CASSLAGGMNEQYF
>TRBV19|-|-|TRBJ2-6
TGTGCCAACCCTCCGGGACACCACTCTGGGGCCAACGTCCTGACTTTC
CANPPGHHSGANVLTF
>TRBV10-1|-|TRBD1|TRBJ1-2
TGCGCCAGCAGTGTCCGAGGTTTCGGGACAGCGGGCAACTATGGCTACACCTTC
CASSVRGFGTAGNYGYTF
>TRBV7-8|-|-|TRBJ1-1
TGTGCCAGCGCAATCCAGGGCGGGGACACTGAAGCTTTCTTT
CASAIQGGDTEAFF
>TRBV19|-|-|TRBJ1-1
TGTGCCAGTAGTATACGGAACAGTAAGAACACTGAAGCTTTCTTT
CASSIRNSKNTEAFF
>TRBV27|-|-|TRBJ1-1
TGTGCCAGCAGTTACAGGGTTTGGCACACTGAAGCTTTCTTT
CASSYRVWHTEAFF
>TRBV29-1|-|-|TRBJ1-1
TGCAGCGTTGCCGGGACTTCTAGGGGCACTGAAGCTTTCTTT
CSVAGTSRGTEAFF
>TRBV28|-|-|TRBJ1-1
TGTGCCAGTACCAGAGGGGGAATAGGCACTGAAGCTTTCTTT
CASTRGGIGTEAFF
>TRBV5-4|-|TRBD2|TRBJ2-7
TGTGCCAGCAGCTTGGCTGGACTAGCGGTCTACGAGCAGTACTTC
CASSLAGLAVYEQYF
>TRBV5-4|-|-|TRBJ1-2
TGTGCCAGCAGCTTGGCAGCGCCAGCTAACTATGGCTACACCTTC
CASSLAAPANYGYTF
>TRBV5-1|once|TRBD1|TRBJ2-7
TGCGCCAGTAACAAAGGGACAGAATACGAGCAGTACTTC
CASNKGTEYEQYF
>TRBV2|-|TRBD1|TRBJ1-4
TGTGCCAGCAGTCCCGACAGGGTTAATGAAAAACTGTTTTTT
CASSPDRVNEKLFF
>TRBV6-2/TRBV6-3|-|-|TRBJ2-3
TGTGCCAGCAGTTACAGGGACTTTACAGATACGCAGTATTTT
CASSYRDFTDTQYF
>TRBV12-3/TRBV12-4|-|-|TRBJ2-7
TGTGCCAGCAGTTGGGGGGAAACCTACGAGCAGTACTTC
CASSWGETYEQYF
>TRBV6-2/TRBV6-3|-|TRBD1|TRBJ2-1
TGTGCCAGCAGCAGAACCGGGACAGGGGACCGGAGGCAGTTCTTC
CASSRTGTGDRRQFF
>TRBV11-2|-|-|TRBJ1-4
TGTGCCAGCAGCTCCGCAGGGAGGGCTAATGAAAAACTGTTTTTT
CASSSAGRANEKLFF
>TRBV5-1|-|TRBD2|TRBJ2-5
TGCGCCAGCAGCTCCTCCGGGACTAGCGAAGAGACCCAGTACTTC
CASSSSGTSEETQYF
>TRBV6-5|-|-|TRBJ2-5
TGTGCCAGCAGTTACGACACAGGGGGGGGAGAGACCCAGTACTTC
CASSYDTGGGETQYF
>TRBV19|-|-|TRBJ1-1
TGTGCCAGTAGCCACTCGTTGGGCAGGAACACTGAAGCTTTCTTT
CASSHSLGRNTEAFF
>TRBV18|-|TRBD2|TRBJ2-1
TGTGCCAGCTCACCCGGACTAGCGGGATGGGATGAGCAGTTCTTC
CASSPGLAGWDEQFF
>TRBV12-3/TRBV12-4|-|-|TRBJ1-2
TGTGCCAGCAGCCCCCGGAACTATGGCTACACCTTC
CASSPRNYGYTF
>TRBV3-1/TRBV3-2|-|-|TRBJ1-2
TGTGCCAGCAGCCAGGGTACGGGGGGTTTAGCTAACTATGGCTACACCTTC
CASSQGTGGLANYGYTF
>TRBV5-6|-|TRBD1|TRBJ1-1
TGTGCCAGCAGCCCGACAGGGTTTAACACTGAAGCTTTCTTT
CASSPTGFNTEAFF
>TRBV28|-|TRBD1|TRBJ1-2
TGTGCCAGCAGGGGGACAGGGGAAGAAAGCTATGGCTACACCTTC
CASRGTGEESYGYTF
>TRBV5-4|-|-|TRBJ1-4
TGTGCCAGCAGCTTGAAACAGTCTAATGAAAAACTGTTTTTT
CASSLKQSNEKLFF
>TRBV5-4|-|-|TRBJ1-3
TGTGCCAGCAGCTACCAGGGTGGGGACACCATATATTTT
CASSYQGGDTIYF
>TRBV15|-|-|TRBJ1-5
TGTGCCACCAGCAGAGAGGCCAGGGCCAATCAGCCCCAGCATTTT
CATSREARANQPQHF
>TRBV6-1|few|-|TRBJ1-3
TGTGCCAGCAGTGACCGCGACAGCTCTGGAAACACCATATATTTT
CASSDRDSSGNTIYF